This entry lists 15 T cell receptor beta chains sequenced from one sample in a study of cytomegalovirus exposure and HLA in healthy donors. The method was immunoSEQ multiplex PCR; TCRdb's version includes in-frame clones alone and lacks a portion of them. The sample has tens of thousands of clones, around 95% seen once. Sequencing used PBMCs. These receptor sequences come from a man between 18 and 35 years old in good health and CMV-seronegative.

The CDR3 DNA reads TGTGCCAGTAGTATAGCGAAGGGGTCCTACGAGCAGTACTTC. This gives the protein CASSIAKGSYEQYF. The chain uses TRBV19 and TRBJ2-7; weak D call: TRBD1 (5 bases). Germline CDR1 and CDR2: LNHDA and SQIVND (reference sequence). V lost 1 base and J lost 1, with 8 bases in between. The CDR3 totals 14 residues.

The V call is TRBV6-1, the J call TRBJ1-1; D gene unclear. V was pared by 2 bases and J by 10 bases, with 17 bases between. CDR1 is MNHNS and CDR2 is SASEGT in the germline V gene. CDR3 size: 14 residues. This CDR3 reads CASSELGGGMLAFF. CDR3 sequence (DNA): TGTGCCAGCAGTGAACTAGGAGGAGGGATGTTAGCTTTCTTT.

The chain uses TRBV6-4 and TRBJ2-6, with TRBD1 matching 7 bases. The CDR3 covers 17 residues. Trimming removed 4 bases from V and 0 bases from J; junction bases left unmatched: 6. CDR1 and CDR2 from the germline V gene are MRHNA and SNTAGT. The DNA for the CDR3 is TGTGCCAGCAGTGCGGGACAGAGGGACTCTGGGGCCAACGTCCTGACTTTC. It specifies CASSAGQRDSGANVLTF.

In DNA, the CDR3 is TGTGCCAGCAGCTTGTTTGGGACAGGAGATCAGCCCCAGCATTTT. Protein: CASSLFGTGDQPQHF. The chain combines TRBV5-6 with TRBJ1-5; 8 nucleotides align to TRBD1. The length of the CDR3 is 15 residues. The V and J ends lost 1 base and 5 bases, in that order; junction bases with no gene match: 5. In germline, CDR1 is SGHDT, CDR2 YYEEEE.

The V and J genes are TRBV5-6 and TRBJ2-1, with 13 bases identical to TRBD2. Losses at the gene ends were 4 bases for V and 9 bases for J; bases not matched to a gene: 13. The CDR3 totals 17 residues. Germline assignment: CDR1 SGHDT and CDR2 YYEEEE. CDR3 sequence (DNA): TGTGCCAGCAGCCTGGGACTAGCGGGATCAAGGGTTGGTGAGCAGTTCTTC. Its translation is CASSLGLAGSRVGEQFF.

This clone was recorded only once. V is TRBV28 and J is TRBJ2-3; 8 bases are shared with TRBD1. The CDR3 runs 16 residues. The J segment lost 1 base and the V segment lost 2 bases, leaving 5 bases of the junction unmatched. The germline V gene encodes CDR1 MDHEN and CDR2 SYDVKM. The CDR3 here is CASSLVEGQGTDTQYF. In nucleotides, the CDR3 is TGTGCCAGCAGTTTAGTGGAGGGACAGGGCACAGATACGCAGTATTTT. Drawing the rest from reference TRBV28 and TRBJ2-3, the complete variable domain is DVKVTQSSRYLVKRTGEKVFLECVQDMDHENMFWYRQDPGLGLRLIYFSYDVKMKEKGDIPEGYSVSREKKERFSLILESASTNQTSMYLCASSLVEGQGTDTQYFGPGTRLTVL.

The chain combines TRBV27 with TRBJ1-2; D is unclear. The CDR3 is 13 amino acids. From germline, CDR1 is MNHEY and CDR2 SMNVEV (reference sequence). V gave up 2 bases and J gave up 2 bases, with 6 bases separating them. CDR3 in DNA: TGTGCCAGCAGTTTAGGGCGCAACTATGGCTACACCTTC. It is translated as CASSLGRNYGYTF.

CDR3 sequence (DNA): TGTGCCAGCAGTTACTCGTCTCCGACAGGGATCTACGAGCAGTACTTC. This codes for CASSYSSPTGIYEQYF. V gene TRBV6-5 combines with J gene TRBJ2-7, with 7 bases identical to TRBD1. V lost 0 bases to trimming and J lost 3 bases; unmatched junction nucleotides: 8. Germline loops: CDR1 MNHEY, CDR2 SVGAGI. The CDR3 contains 16 residues.

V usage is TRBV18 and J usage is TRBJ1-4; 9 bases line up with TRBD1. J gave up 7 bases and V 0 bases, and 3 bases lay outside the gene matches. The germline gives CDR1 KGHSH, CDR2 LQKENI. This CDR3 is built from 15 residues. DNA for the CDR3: TGTGCCAGCTCACCACCGGGACAGGGAGGTGAAAAACTGTTTTTT. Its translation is CASSPPGQGGEKLFF.

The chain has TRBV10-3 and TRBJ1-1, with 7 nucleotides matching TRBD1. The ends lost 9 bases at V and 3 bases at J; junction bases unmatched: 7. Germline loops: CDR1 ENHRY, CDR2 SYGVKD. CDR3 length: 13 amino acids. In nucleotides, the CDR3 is TGTGCCATTCCGGGAGGGGGCGACACTGAAGCTTTCTTT. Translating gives CAIPGGGDTEAFF.

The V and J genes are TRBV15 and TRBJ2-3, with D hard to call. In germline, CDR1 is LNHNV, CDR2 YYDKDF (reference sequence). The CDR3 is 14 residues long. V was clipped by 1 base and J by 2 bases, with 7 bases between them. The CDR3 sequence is CATSRGLLTDTQYF. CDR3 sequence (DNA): TGTGCCACCAGCAGAGGGCTTCTCACAGATACGCAGTATTTT. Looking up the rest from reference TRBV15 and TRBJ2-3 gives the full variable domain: DAMVIQNPRYQVTQFGKPVTLSCSQTLNHNVMYWYQQKSSQAPKLLFHYYDKDFNNEADTPDNFQSRRPNTSFCFLDIRSPGLGDTAMYLCATSRGLLTDTQYFGPGTRLTVL.

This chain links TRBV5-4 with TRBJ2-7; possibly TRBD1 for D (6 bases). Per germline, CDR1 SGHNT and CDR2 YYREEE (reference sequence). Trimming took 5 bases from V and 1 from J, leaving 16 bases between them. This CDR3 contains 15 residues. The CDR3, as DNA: TGTGCCAGCAGTTCCGACAGGTTGGGGTCCTACGAGCAGTACTTC. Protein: CASSSDRLGSYEQYF. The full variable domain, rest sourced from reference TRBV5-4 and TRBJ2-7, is ETGVTQSPTHLIKTRGQQVTLRCSSQSGHNTVSWYQQALGQGPQFIFQYYREEENGRGNFPPRFSGLQFPNYSSELNVNALELDDSALYLCASSSDRLGSYEQYFGPGTRLTVT.

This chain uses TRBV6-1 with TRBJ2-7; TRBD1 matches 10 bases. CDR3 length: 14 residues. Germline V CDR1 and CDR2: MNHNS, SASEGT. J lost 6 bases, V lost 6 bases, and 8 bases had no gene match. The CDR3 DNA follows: TGTGCCAGCAGGGGGACAGGGGTCCCCCTCGAGCAGTACTTC. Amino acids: CASRGTGVPLEQYF.

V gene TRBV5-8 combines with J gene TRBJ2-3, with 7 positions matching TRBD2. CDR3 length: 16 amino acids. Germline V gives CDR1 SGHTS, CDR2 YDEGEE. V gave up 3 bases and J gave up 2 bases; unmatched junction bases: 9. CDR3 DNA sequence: TGTGCCAGCAGCTCGGGAGGCGGGGGACTCACAGATACGCAGTATTTT. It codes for CASSSGGGGLTDTQYF.

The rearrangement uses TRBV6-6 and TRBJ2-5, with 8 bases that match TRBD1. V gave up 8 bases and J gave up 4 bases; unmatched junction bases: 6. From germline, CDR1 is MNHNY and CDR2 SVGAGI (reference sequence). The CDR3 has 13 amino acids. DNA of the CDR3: TGTGCCAGCGCACAGGGGGTTGGAGAGACCCAGTACTTC. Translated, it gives CASAQGVGETQYF.